Sequencing of this T cell receptor beta chain was carried out in a study of PD-L1 blockade in urothelial cancer. V dropped 0 bases and J dropped 6; count of bases not matched to a gene: 2. From germline, CDR1 is MGHRA and CDR2 YSYEKL. The CDR3 loop spans 13 amino acids. Clones were read by immunoSEQ multiplex PCR, and TCRdb kept only the in-frame ones, dropping some. The table records about 88,000 clones, roughly 90% of them present only once. The time point is: pretreatment peripheral blood. The chain is built from TRBV4-1 and TRBJ2-7; 7 nucleotides align to TRBD2. This sequence originates from a woman older than 75 with urothelial cancer. Sample: PBMCs, taken around atezolizumab (anti-PD-L1) treatment. This chain's CDR3 is CASSQDTGGEQYF. The CDR3 DNA sequence: TGCGCCAGCAGCCAAGACACGGGAGGCGAGCAGTACTTC.